This TCR beta chain is from a study of blood T cell repertoires in COVID-19. Study overall: Italy, Spain and the United States were the sources of the convalescent and acute COVID-19 samples. The analysed material was cDNA or gDNA that came from T cells, B-cell-depleted T cells, or PBMCs.

Original processing notes: Cell counts per sample came from amplifying reference gene primers. Assay used: immunoSEQ multiplex PCR; TCRdb lists only in-frame clones, some missing. V and J calls and clone size follow that table, whereas D and trimming were derived from the DNA. The table has around 60,000 clones, about 84% seen once; the top ten hold more than 7%. V shed 6 bases and J 4 bases; nucleotides not matched to a gene: 8. Germline V CDR1 and CDR2: SNHLY, FYNNEI. CDR3 length: 15 amino acids. Sequenced input: peripheral blood. The chain recombines TRBV2 with TRBJ2-3; 9 positions agree with TRBD1. This receptor was obtained from a man in his 60s with acute or convalescent COVID-19. Here the CDR3 DNA reads TGTGCCAGCAGGGGGGACAGGGTCGGGTCAGATACGCAGTATTTT. Its translation: CASRGDRVGSDTQYF. The variable domain in full, with the rest retrieved from reference TRBV2 and TRBJ2-3, is EPEVTQTPSHQVTQMGQEVILRCVPISNHLYFYWYRQILGQKVEFLVSFYNNEISEKSEIFDDQFSVERPDGSNFTLKIRSTKLEDSAMYFCASRGDRVGSDTQYFGPGTRLTVL.